The entry below describes one T cell receptor beta chain. Its matching antigen is unknown. The data stem from a study of OX40 agonist ivuxolimab in advanced cancers. The wider study: The treatment was a fully human IgG2 OX40 agonist, ivuxolimab. Study observations and caveats: CD8+ T cells were the subset that, on average, had more expanded clones than CD4+. Nonresponders included some who also had low normalized T-cell clonal expansion. At doses 0.1 to 3.0 mg/kg, CD4+ and CD8+ clones expanded.

Measured with immunoSEQ multiplex PCR; TCRdb has only the in-frame clones, and not every one. The table lists about 17,000 clones, around 78% of them singletons. The V and J ends lost 4 bases and 5 bases, in that order; junction bases with no gene match: 3. This CDR3 comprises 13 residues. Germline values: CDR1 SGHDT, CDR2 YYEEEE. This receptor was identified in an adult with an advanced solid tumor such as melanoma, head and neck, liver or kidney cancer. Sequencing used CD4+ or CD8+ T cells sorted from blood, obtained in a trial of the OX40 agonist ivuxolimab. The genes are TRBV5-6 and TRBJ1-1; 9 positions match TRBD1. The CDR3 DNA sequence: TGTGCCAGCAGCCCCGGGACAGGGACTGAAGCTTTCTTT. It codes for CASSPGTGTEAFF.